One and the same sample provided the 23 T cell receptor beta chains below, sequenced in a study of blood T cell repertoires in COVID-19. Sequenced by immunoSEQ multiplex PCR; TCRdb stores in-frame clones only, minus some. The sample holds around 130,000 clones; roughly 80% are singletons and the top ten take under 1.5%. Sequencing was done on a sample of peripheral blood. The receptors stem from a man between 60 and 70 years old with acute or convalescent COVID-19.

The CDR3 nucleotides read TGCGCCAGCAGCTGGGGAGAAGACGAGCAGTACTTC. Encoded protein: CASSWGEDEQYF. V gene TRBV5-1 combines with J gene TRBJ2-7, with D tentatively TRBD2 (5 bases). Deletions cut 3 bases from V and 5 bases from J, with 9 bases between. Per the germline V gene, CDR1 is SGHRS and CDR2 is YFSETQ. This CDR3 is built from 12 residues.

V and J are TRBV27 and TRBJ2-6; D may be TRBD1 (6 bases). This CDR3 contains 16 residues. V was trimmed by 6 bases and J by 0 bases, leaving 12 bases between them. Germline V lookup: CDR1 MNHEY, CDR2 SMNVEV (reference sequence). For the CDR3, the DNA is TGTGCCAGCAGCGTCACAGGGACCTCTGGGGCCAACGTCCTGACTTTC. This gives the protein CASSVTGTSGANVLTF.

This chain connects TRBV19 to TRBJ2-7; 9 bases align to TRBD2. The germline gives CDR1 LNHDA, CDR2 SQIVND (reference sequence). Unmatched junction bases numbered 5, after V lost 4 bases and J lost 4 bases. The CDR3 loop spans 14 amino acids. The CDR3 sequence: CASSTSGVEYEQYF. The CDR3 nucleotides are TGTGCCAGTAGTACTAGCGGGGTGGAATACGAGCAGTACTTC.

V is TRBV5-1 and J is TRBJ1-4, with D perhaps matching TRBD1 (5 bases). The CDR3 sequence is 17 residues long. In germline, CDR1 is SGHRS, CDR2 YFSETQ. The ends were cut back, 0 bases at V and 0 bases at J, with 12 bases in the middle. DNA of the CDR3: TGCGCCAGCAGCTTGGCCGGGGGATACCCAACTAATGAAAAACTGTTTTTT. Its translation: CASSLAGGYPTNEKLFF.

This sequence joins TRBV27 and TRBJ2-3; 7 nucleotides agree with TRBD2. This CDR3 region has 16 residues. Per the germline V gene, CDR1 is MNHEY and CDR2 is SMNVEV (reference sequence). Trimming removed 1 base from V and 4 bases from J; junction bases left unmatched: 8. In DNA, the CDR3 is TGTGCCAGCAGTTTATATATGAGCGGGGCCGCAGATACGCAGTATTTT. Translation gives CASSLYMSGAADTQYF.

The chain has TRBV18 and TRBJ2-7; D might be TRBD1 (5 bases). Germline CDR1 is KGHSH and CDR2 is LQKENI. Trimming left V 6 bases short and J 5 bases short, with 23 bases between. There are 16 residues in the CDR3. The CDR3, as DNA: TGTGCCAGCTCCTCATCCCAGGGAAGAGGATCCGACGAGCAGTACTTC. Its translation: CASSSSQGRGSDEQYF.

The V gene is TRBV5-1, the J gene TRBJ2-5; the D is unclear. The ends were cut back, 5 bases at V and 2 bases at J, with 7 bases in the middle. The CDR3 runs 12 residues. Germline CDR1 SGHRS, CDR2 YFSETQ. The CDR3 spells CASRITQETQYF. The CDR3 region has the DNA TGCGCCAGCAGAATTACACAAGAGACCCAGTACTTC.

This clone was counted only a few times. The chain carries TRBV18 and TRBJ2-5; D gene unclear. The ends were cut back, 0 bases at V and 5 bases at J, with 7 bases in the middle. This CDR3 is built from 13 residues. Germline V CDR1 and CDR2: KGHSH, LQKENI. The CDR3 nucleotides are TGTGCCAGCTCACCACCGCAGAGGGAGACCCAGTACTTC. Its translation is CASSPPQRETQYF.

This clone came up a few times. The chain couples TRBV28 to TRBJ1-2; D is possibly TRBD1 (6 bases). V was cut by 3 bases and J by 4 bases, with 18 bases left in between. CDR3 length: 16 amino acids. The germline gives CDR1 MDHEN, CDR2 SYDVKM. DNA for the CDR3: TGTGCCAGCAGTTTTCGGGCCGGGGGGGGCCTCTATGGCTACACCTTC. Translation gives CASSFRAGGGLYGYTF.

The chain combines TRBV19 with TRBJ2-3; 8 bases agree with TRBD2. The V gene end was trimmed by 4 bases and the J gene end by 6 bases; junction bases not matched to a gene: 3. This CDR3 has 13 residues. Germline V gene lookup returns CDR1 LNHDA and CDR2 SQIVND (reference sequence). DNA of the CDR3: TGTGCCAGTAGTAGCGGGGGGAGGGATACGCAGTATTTT. Protein: CASSSGGRDTQYF. The full variable domain, rest sourced from reference TRBV19 and TRBJ2-3, is DGGITQSPKYLFRKEGQNVTLSCEQNLNHDAMYWYRQDPGQGLRLIYYSQIVNDFQKGDIAEGYSVSREKKESFPLTVTSAQKNPTAFYLCASSSGGRDTQYFGPGTRLTVL.

The DNA of the CDR3 is TGTGCCAGCACCAAAGCGGGCGGGTCCTACGAGCAGTACTTC. Its protein is CASTKAGGSYEQYF. The chain uses TRBV6-5 and TRBJ2-7, with a possible D match to TRBD2 (6 bases). Deletions cut 7 bases from V and 1 base from J, with 14 bases between. CDR1 MNHEY and CDR2 SVGAGI come from the germline V gene. This CDR3 contains 14 residues.

The V call is TRBV5-6, the J call TRBJ1-1; D might be TRBD1 (6 bases). With 2 bases removed from V and 5 bases from J, the gap between germline ends came to 16 bases. In germline, CDR1 is SGHDT, CDR2 YYEEEE. The CDR3 is 15 residues long. CDR3 sequence: CASSFRRGLGTEAFF. The DNA for the CDR3 is TGTGCCAGCAGCTTTAGGCGGGGGCTAGGAACTGAAGCTTTCTTT.

This clone has only a few counts. The chain has TRBV6-1 and TRBJ2-7, with TRBD2 matching over 9 bases. The CDR3 is 14 amino acids. Germline assignment: CDR1 MNHNS and CDR2 SASEGT. The junction had 3 bases not matched to a gene; V was cut back by 3 bases and J by 3 bases. The DNA for the CDR3 is TGTGCCAGCAGTGATAGCGGGAGTAGCTACGAGCAGTACTTC. This sequence encodes CASSDSGSSYEQYF.

The chain links TRBV12-3 or TRBV12-4 to TRBJ1-1; no clear D. The V and J ends lost 2 bases and 8 bases respectively, with 9 bases between them. The CDR3 is 12 amino acids. The CDR3 DNA follows: TGTGCCAGCAGTTTATTTTTATCGGAAGCTTTCTTT. Its protein product is CASSLFLSEAFF.

V and J are TRBV6-4 and TRBJ2-5, with D perhaps TRBD2 (6 bases). Germline loops: CDR1 MRHNA, CDR2 SNTAGT. V lost 6 bases and J 4 bases, leaving 24 bases between the germline ends. The CDR3 sequence is 17 residues long. This CDR3 reads CASSPRRFERATETQYF. CDR3 coding DNA: TGTGCCAGCAGCCCTCGCAGGTTCGAGCGGGCGACAGAGACCCAGTACTTC.

V gene TRBV3-1 (or the pseudogene TRBV3-2) combines with J gene TRBJ1-1; D perhaps matches TRBD1 (5 bases). Germline CDR1 is LGHDT and CDR2 is YNNKEL (reference sequence). The CDR3 is 15 residues long. The V end was cut by 4 bases, the J end by 4 bases, with 16 bases between. The CDR3 DNA sequence: TGTGCCAGCAGCCCCCACCTGGGGGGAGCCACTGAAGCTTTCTTT. It yields the protein CASSPHLGGATEAFF.

In its sample, this clone was seen once. The V call is TRBV7-2, the J call TRBJ2-3; 9 bases agree with TRBD2. The CDR3 length is 15 residues. Germline loops: CDR1 SGHTA, CDR2 FQGNSA. With 1 base clipped from V and 6 bases from J, the junction kept 5 bases outside the gene matches. The CDR3 DNA follows: TGTGCCAGCAGCTTAGGGGGGACTAGCAGCGATACGCAGTATTTT. This sequence encodes CASSLGGTSSDTQYF.

This chain joins TRBV4-2 and TRBJ2-7, with D possibly matching TRBD2 (5 bases). CDR1 is LGHNA, CDR2 YNFKEQ, per germline. The CDR3 loop spans 12 amino acids. Trimming removed 2 bases from V and 6 bases from J, with 8 bases in between. This chain's CDR3 is CASSQTSSEQYF. The CDR3 DNA follows: TGTGCCAGCAGCCAAACTAGTTCCGAGCAGTACTTC.

This chain joins TRBV3-1 (or the pseudogene TRBV3-2) and TRBJ1-3; D remains ambiguous. The V gene's germline CDR1 is LGHDT and CDR2 YNNKEL (reference sequence). Trimming pared 4 bases from V and 2 bases from J, leaving 9 bases between. The CDR3 totals 14 residues. This CDR3 reads CASSPPRAGNTIYF. Written as DNA, the CDR3 is TGTGCCAGCAGCCCCCCCCGGGCTGGAAACACCATATATTTT.

The J gene is TRBJ1-2, the V gene TRBV24-1; the match to TRBD1 covers 8 bases. The CDR3 consists of 14 residues. J gave up 7 bases and V 5 bases, and 8 bases lay outside the gene matches. The germline CDR1 and CDR2 sequences are KGHDR and SFDVKD. CDR3 in amino acids: CATSATTGVGGYTF. The DNA for the CDR3 is TGTGCCACCAGTGCCACGACAGGGGTGGGTGGCTACACCTTC.

The chain is built from TRBV6-1 and TRBJ1-5; D might be TRBD1 (5 bases). The CDR3 sequence is 17 residues long. Germline CDR1 is MNHNS and CDR2 is SASEGT. V was clipped by 0 bases and J by 3 bases, with 15 bases between them. This CDR3 reads CASSEAQGGSNNQPQHF. The CDR3 nucleotides are TGTGCCAGCAGTGAAGCGCAGGGAGGAAGTAACAATCAGCCCCAGCATTTT.

This chain uses TRBV18 with TRBJ2-7; the D gene is possibly TRBD1 (6 bases). V was pared by 3 bases and J by 5 bases, with 11 bases between. CDR3 size: 13 residues. Germline lookup yields CDR1 KGHSH and CDR2 LQKENI. CDR3 nucleotides: TGTGCCAGCTCACCCACAGGGTCGAACGAGCAGTACTTC. This sequence encodes CASSPTGSNEQYF. Filled out from reference TRBV18 and TRBJ2-7, the complete variable domain reads NAGVMQNPRHLVRRRGQEARLRCSPMKGHSHVYWYRQLPEEGLKFMVYLQKENIIDESGMPKERFSAEFPKEGPSILRIQQVVRGDSAAYFCASSPTGSNEQYFGPGTRLTVT.

Here the CDR3 DNA reads TGTGCCAGCAGCCCGCGGACAGCAGACTATGGCTACACCTTC. Its translation: CASSPRTADYGYTF. The genes are TRBV5-6 and TRBJ1-2; a possible D gene is TRBD1 (6 bases). Germline CDR1 and CDR2: SGHDT and YYEEEE. Between the trimmed V and J ends, which lost 4 bases and 3 bases, there was a span of 13 bases. There are 14 residues in the CDR3.